The source of this T cell receptor beta chain is a study of T cell responses to AZD1222 COVID-19 vaccine. Study-wide findings and caveats: Receipt of two AZD1222 doses was followed by a rise in Spike-specific TCR breadth and depth. Epitopes outside B.1.351 and B.1.1.7 mutated regions reportedly drew nearly half of spike TCRs. Scientists sampled the repertoires only once the peak T cell response had passed.

V was cut by 0 bases and J by 1 base, with 7 bases left in between. CDR1 is SGDLS and CDR2 is YYNGEE in the germline V gene. This CDR3 comprises 14 residues. A note on this clone: What it binds is not known.

Measured with immunoSEQ multiplex PCR; TCRdb has only the in-frame clones, and not every one. The table has 60,000 to 80,000 clones, 85% seen once. Specimen: peripheral blood, collected on day 0 of AZD1222 vaccination. The origin of this receptor is an adult in good health. This chain uses TRBV9 with TRBJ1-1; D gene unclear. The chain's CDR3 is CASSVVTGNTEAFF. Here the CDR3 DNA reads TGTGCCAGCAGCGTAGTAACGGGGAACACTGAAGCTTTCTTT.